This passage covers 28 T cell receptor beta chains from one sample sequenced in a study of beta chain features in type 1 diabetes. Whole-study findings and limits: Patients with Type 1 diabetes showed moderately but significantly shorter TCRB CDR3s in all four CD4+ subsets.

Their cognate antigens are unknown. cDNA synthesis used the whole RNA isolate, giving expressed TCRB sequences. Using immunoSEQ multiplex PCR, the repertoire was profiled, and TCRdb retains in-frame clones only, with some absent. The data contain a few hundred thousand clones, about 13% of them seen just once; the ten biggest clones take up around 0.016%. Sequencing was carried out using naive CD4+ T cells from blood. These receptors were collected from a woman between 18 and 30 years old with type 1 diabetes.

The chain carries TRBV6-5 and TRBJ2-5; TRBD2 is a possible D gene (6 bases). This CDR3 has 13 residues. Deletions cut 4 bases from V and 4 bases from J, with 10 bases between. The V gene's germline CDR1 is MNHEY and CDR2 SVGAGI. CDR3 region: CASSSGGIETQYF. DNA of the CDR3: TGTGCCAGCAGTTCGGGCGGGATAGAGACCCAGTACTTC.

This chain uses TRBV5-1 with TRBJ2-1; 10 positions match TRBD2. The J segment lost 6 bases and the V segment lost 5 bases, leaving 14 bases of the junction unmatched. The CDR3 covers 17 residues. Germline lookup yields CDR1 SGHRS and CDR2 YFSETQ. The CDR3 DNA reads as TGCGCCAGCAGGGTAATACCGGGACTAGCGAATCCCAATGAGCAGTTCTTC. This translates into CASRVIPGLANPNEQFF.

This clone showed up just a few times. This sequence joins TRBV11-2 and TRBJ1-5, with D hard to call. The CDR3 sequence is 12 residues long. CDR1 and CDR2 (germline): SGHAT, FQNNGV. The V end was cut by 1 base, the J end by 9 bases, with 7 bases between. For the CDR3, the DNA is TGTGCCAGCAGCTTAGTTCGGGGGCCCCAGCATTTT. Amino acids: CASSLVRGPQHF. The variable domain in full, completed from reference TRBV11-2 and TRBJ1-5, reads EAGVAQSPRYKIIEKRQSVAFWCNPISGHATLYWYQQILGQGPKLLIQFQNNGVVDDSQLPKDRFSAERLKGVDSTLKIQPAKLEDSAVYLCASSLVRGPQHFGDGTRLSIL.

This clone was found a few times. This sequence joins TRBV27 and TRBJ2-1, with 11 bases identical to TRBD2. The germline V gene has CDR1 MNHEY and CDR2 SMNVEV (reference sequence). This CDR3 contains 14 residues. After removal of 8 bases from V and 5 bases from J, the junction contained 5 bases not matched to a gene. CDR3 in amino acids: CASFGLAGNNEQFF. Written as DNA, the CDR3 is TGTGCCAGCTTTGGACTAGCGGGCAACAATGAGCAGTTCTTC.

This clone occurred a few times. The V gene is TRBV2, the J gene TRBJ1-1, with D possibly matching TRBD1 (6 bases). The V end was cut by 6 bases, the J end by 8 bases, with 16 bases between. This CDR3 contains 13 residues. The germline V gene has CDR1 SNHLY and CDR2 FYNNEI. The CDR3 loop is CASSVDSLLEAFF. Here the CDR3 DNA reads TGTGCCAGCAGCGTGGACAGTCTACTAGAAGCTTTCTTT.

In this sample, this clone turned up a few times. The chain is built from TRBV18 and TRBJ2-7, with D unclear. The CDR3 loop spans 13 amino acids. The germline V and J ends were trimmed by 4 bases and 3 bases, with 10 bases remaining between them. Per germline, CDR1 KGHSH and CDR2 LQKENI. The CDR3 DNA is TGTGCCAGCTCACTCGCCTGGGGCTACGAGCAGTACGTC. Translating it yields CASSLAWGYEQYV.

This clone appeared a few times. The chain combines TRBV7-9 with TRBJ1-1; 8 bases are shared with TRBD1. V lost 0 bases and J lost 9; bases outside the gene matches: 6. The germline V gene encodes CDR1 SEHNR and CDR2 FQNEAQ (reference sequence). CDR3 length: 14 residues. CDR3 in amino acids: CASSLAGGQGKAFF. In nucleotides, the CDR3 is TGTGCCAGCAGCTTAGCCGGCGGACAGGGAAAAGCTTTCTTT.

The V call is TRBV29-1, the J call TRBJ2-1; D unresolved. The CDR3 runs 12 residues. Germline lookup yields CDR1 SQVTM and CDR2 ANQGSEA. V was trimmed by 4 bases and J by 5 bases, leaving 9 bases between them. The CDR3 reads CSVVGAHNEQFF. CDR3 coding DNA: TGCAGCGTTGTAGGAGCACACAATGAGCAGTTCTTC.

The V and J genes are TRBV19 and TRBJ2-7; 11 bases align to TRBD1. The germline CDR1 and CDR2 sequences are LNHDA and SQIVND (reference sequence). V shed 3 bases, J shed 10 bases, and the junction held 5 bases outside the gene matches. The CDR3 length is 13 residues. The CDR3 DNA is TGTGCCAGTAGTATCGGACAGGGGGCGAAACAGTACGTC. Its translation: CASSIGQGAKQYV.

The CDR3 region is CASSLSGPLNTEAFF. Written as DNA, the CDR3 is TGTGCCAGCAGTTTAAGTGGGCCTCTGAACACTGAAGCTTTCTTT. V usage is TRBV28 and J usage is TRBJ1-1; no definite D call. Germline CDR1 MDHEN, CDR2 SYDVKM. The V gene lost 2 bases and the J gene lost 0 bases, with 10 bases spanning the gap. CDR3 length: 15 amino acids.

This clone was counted between two and nine times. The V and J genes are TRBV21-1 and TRBJ2-7; the DNA was not used to check the table's D call, TRBD1. TRBV21-1 is recorded as a pseudogene. The CDR3 totals 16 residues. CDR3 sequence: CASIRDRESPPYEQYV. In DNA, the CDR3 is TGTGCCAGCATCAGGGACAGGGAATCCCCGCCCTACGAGCAGTACGTC.

This clone was seen a handful of times. The chain links TRBV28 to TRBJ2-4; possibly TRBD1 for D (5 bases). Germline V gene lookup returns CDR1 MDHEN and CDR2 SYDVKM. CDR3 length: 16 residues. V lost 2 bases to trimming and J lost 2 bases, with 13 bases between them. The DNA of the CDR3 is TGTGCCAGCAGTTTAGGGGCAGCGACGTCCAAAAACATTCAGTACTTC. Translating gives CASSLGAATSKNIQYF.

This clone was detected only a few times. The V call is TRBV5-4, the J call TRBJ2-5; weak D call: TRBD2 (6 bases). The CDR3 has 14 residues. Trimming removed 4 bases at V and 5 bases at J, with 15 bases between. The germline V gene encodes CDR1 SGHNT and CDR2 YYREEE (reference sequence). This CDR3 reads CASSPPAGRETQYF. The CDR3 DNA sequence: TGTGCCAGCAGCCCGCCTGCAGGGAGGGAGACCCAGTACTTC.

This clone showed up just a few times. The V gene is TRBV5-1, the J gene TRBJ2-6; the D gene is possibly TRBD1 (5 bases). The CDR3 contains 13 residues. Looked up from germline, CDR1 is SGHRS and CDR2 is YFSETQ. V was trimmed by 1 base and J by 12 bases, leaving 11 bases between them. The CDR3 is CASSLSGFSVLTF. In nucleotides, the CDR3 is TGCGCCAGCAGCTTGTCAGGGTTTAGCGTCCTGACTTTC.

This clone turned up a few times. The chain is built from TRBV6-6 and TRBJ2-4; 11 bases match TRBD1. Germline CDR1 MNHNY, CDR2 SVGAGI (reference sequence). CDR3 length: 16 amino acids. V lost 7 bases to trimming and J lost 2 bases; unmatched junction nucleotides: 7. CDR3 sequence reads: CASTWDRGTSKNIQYF. The CDR3 DNA reads TGTGCCAGCACATGGGACAGGGGGACGTCCAAAAACATTCAGTACTTC.

This clone was recorded a few times. The chain recombines TRBV20-1 with TRBJ2-1, with a tentative D call TRBD2 (5 bases). Germline CDR1 DFQATT, CDR2 SNEGSKA (reference sequence). This CDR3 is 10 amino acids long. The V end lost 3 bases, the J end lost 10 bases, and 7 bases lay between the germline ends. The CDR3, as DNA: TGCAGTGCTAGTCCGGGGGAGCAGTTCTTC. Amino acid sequence: CSASPGEQFF.

This clone was seen only a few times. This rearrangement joins TRBV7-3 to TRBJ2-1; D is perhaps TRBD1 (5 bases). Germline-derived CDR1 and CDR2 are SGHTA and FQGTGA. V shed 3 bases and J shed 8 bases, with 11 bases lying between them. This CDR3 is 13 amino acids long. The CDR3 nucleotides are TGTGCCAGCAGCTTGGGGTTAGGGGATGAGCAGTTCTTC. Protein product: CASSLGLGDEQFF.

The rearrangement joins TRBV25-1 to TRBJ2-4; 9 nucleotides agree with TRBD1. The CDR3 extends over 18 amino acids. The germline V gene encodes CDR1 MGHDK and CDR2 SYGVNS. Trimming at V came to 9 bases and at J to 1 base, leaving 16 bases not matched to a gene. CDR3 residues: CARPETGGNSSAKNIQYF. The DNA for the CDR3 is TGTGCCAGGCCGGAGACAGGGGGTAATTCATCCGCCAAAAACATTCAGTACTTC. Together with reference TRBV25-1 and TRBJ2-4, the CDR3 gives the full variable domain: EADIYQTPRYLVIGTGKKITLECSQTMGHDKMYWYQQDPGMELHLIHYSYGVNSTEKGDLSSESTVSRIRTEHFPLTLESARPSHTSQYLCARPETGGNSSAKNIQYFGAGTRLSVL.

V and J are TRBV11-3 and TRBJ1-2, with 9 bases matching TRBD1. V was pared by 6 bases and J by 7 bases, with 6 bases of the junction left unmatched. Germline assignment: CDR1 SGHNT and CDR2 YENEEA. The CDR3 is made up of 13 amino acids. The CDR3 is CASRNRGRSGYTF. The DNA of the CDR3 is TGTGCCAGCAGAAACAGGGGGCGAAGTGGCTACACCTTC. Based on the CDR3 plus reference TRBV11-3 and TRBJ1-2, the full variable domain is EAGVVQSPRYKIIEKKQPVAFWCNPISGHNTLYWYLQNLGQGPELLIRYENEEAVDDSQLPKDRFSAERLKGVDSTLKIQPAELGDSAVYLCASRNRGRSGYTFGSGTRLTVV.

Here the CDR3 reads CASGQYEQYF. The DNA for the CDR3 is TGTGCCAGCGGTCAGTACGAGCAGTACTTC. This rearrangement joins TRBV6-5 to TRBJ2-7; D gene ambiguous. CDR3 length equals 10 residues. Germline V gene lookup returns CDR1 MNHEY and CDR2 SVGAGI. V dropped 8 bases and J dropped 4 bases, with 6 bases sitting between them.

A few counts support this clone. The J gene is TRBJ2-2, the V gene TRBV30; the match to TRBD2 covers 13 bases. The J segment lost 0 bases and the V segment lost 3 bases, leaving 4 bases of the junction unmatched. Germline assignment: CDR1 GTSNPN and CDR2 SVGIG (reference sequence). There are 17 residues in the CDR3. DNA for the CDR3: TGTGCCTGGAGGGGGACTAGCGGGGTTACGAACACCGGGGAGCTGTTTTTT. Its protein product is CAWRGTSGVTNTGELFF.

V gene TRBV5-1 combines with J gene TRBJ1-1; D perhaps matches TRBD1 (5 bases). The CDR3 covers 15 residues. Trimming removed 4 bases at V and 1 base at J, with 14 bases between. The germline V gene has CDR1 SGHRS and CDR2 YFSETQ. CDR3 nucleotide sequence: TGCGCCAGCAGCCCCCAATCTGACAGGAACACTGAAGCTTTCTTT. Amino acids: CASSPQSDRNTEAFF.

This clone was picked up a small number of times. The DNA of the CDR3 is TGTGCCATCAGTGAGAGGAGGGCCCTGAATGAAAAACTGTTTTTT. Translated, it gives CAISERRALNEKLFF. The V and J genes are TRBV10-3 and TRBJ1-4, with D unclear. CDR1 ENHRY and CDR2 SYGVKD come from the germline V gene. There are 15 residues in the CDR3. Trimming shortened V by 2 bases and J by 5 bases, and 12 bases separated the two germline ends.

A few counts support this clone. The chain joins TRBV11-2 to TRBJ1-2; TRBD1 agrees at 7 bases. Germline CDR1 is SGHAT and CDR2 is FQNNGV. The CDR3 is 14 amino acids. With 1 base clipped from V and 5 bases from J, the junction kept 4 bases outside the gene matches. CDR3 DNA sequence: TGTGCCAGCAGCTTAGTACAGGGGTTGTATGGCTACACCTTC. Encoded protein: CASSLVQGLYGYTF.

The table lists this clone with a few counts. This chain joins TRBV29-1 and TRBJ2-7, with TRBD1 matching 7 bases. The junction had 6 bases not matched to a gene; V was cut back by 4 bases and J by 0 bases. The germline V gene encodes CDR1 SQVTM and CDR2 ANQGSEA. The CDR3 loop spans 14 amino acids. CDR3 protein: CSVGTGQISYEQYF. The CDR3 DNA sequence: TGCAGCGTTGGGACGGGACAGATCTCCTACGAGCAGTACTTC.

The V call is TRBV5-1, the J call TRBJ2-1; 10 bases agree with TRBD2. CDR1 and CDR2 from the germline V gene are SGHRS and YFSETQ. The length of the CDR3 is 14 residues. V gave up 3 bases and J gave up 4 bases; unmatched junction bases: 1. The CDR3 loop reads CASSWTSGYNEQFF. The CDR3 nucleotides read TGCGCCAGCAGCTGGACTAGCGGTTACAATGAGCAGTTCTTC.

The chain has TRBV4-1 and TRBJ2-1, with 12 bases identical to TRBD1. The CDR3 extends over 17 amino acids. The germline V gene has CDR1 MGHRA and CDR2 YSYEKL. After removal of 0 bases from V and 7 bases from J, the junction contained 7 bases not matched to a gene. CDR3: CASSQDRGTGGRNEQFF. The DNA for the CDR3 is TGCGCCAGCAGCCAAGATCGAGGGACAGGGGGCAGGAATGAGCAGTTCTTC.

The rearrangement uses TRBV5-6 and TRBJ2-1; 13 bases are a match to TRBD2. J gave up 10 bases and V 4 bases, and 5 bases lay outside the gene matches. The CDR3 loop spans 14 amino acids. Germline loops: CDR1 SGHDT, CDR2 YYEEEE. Written as DNA, the CDR3 is TGTGCCAGCAGCGTACCGGGACTAGCGGGAGAGCAGTTCTTC. It is translated as CASSVPGLAGEQFF.